This T cell receptor (beta chain) is from a study of liver allograft versus peripheral blood T cells. On the study more broadly: Hepatic allograft T cell receptor repertoires were evaluated relative to those present in recipients' peripheral blood.

This clonotype occurred a few times. MiXCR, applied by TCRdb to the reads, yields one record per CDR3 protein. The data hold several thousand distinct CDR3 sequences, with 16% observed a single time. This receptor was obtained from a human patient who had a liver transplant. Certain T cells may be donor cells from the graft.

CDR3 DNA sequence: TGCAGTGCTAGTCCCGGACAGGGGGCGCTTTATTCACCCCTCCACTTT. It yields the protein CSASPGQGALYSPLHF. The gene calls are TRBV20-1 and TRBJ1-6, with 11 bases aligning to TRBD1. V trimming: 3 bases; J trimming: 8 bases; junction bases outside the gene matches: 9. The CDR3 covers 16 residues. CDR1 is DFQATT and CDR2 is SNEGSKA in the germline V gene (reference sequence).